These 9 T cell receptor beta chains originate from one sample sequenced in a study of blood T cells in healthy people across ages. Together with a sample-barcoded 5' primer, a J-beta primer mix was included in a second PCR lasting about 7 to 11 cycles. TCRdb ran MiXCR on the 5' RACE reads and lists one entry per CDR3 protein. The sample carries 1.5 million to 2 million distinct CDR3 sequences, 28% recorded once. Sequencing was performed on blood. These TCRs come from a woman aged 25 to 39 in good health.

On this clonotype: An end of the junction differs from the germline gene, which may be a read error. This sequence joins TRBV29-1 and TRBJ1-2, with 8 bases fitting TRBD1. Germline V CDR1 and CDR2: SQVTM, ANQGSEA. CDR3 length: 16 amino acids. CDR3 coding DNA: TGCAGCGTTGAACCTCCAGGGGGCAGGGGGAACTATGACTACACCTTC. It yields the protein CSVEPPGGRGNYDYTF.

In regard to this clonotype: One end of the junction varies from germline; a read error may be responsible. The CDR3 sequence is CASKQGRPIDERFF. The CDR3 region has the DNA TGCGCCAGCAAGCAAGGGAGACCCATCGATGAGCGGTTCTTC. The gene calls are TRBV5-1 and TRBJ2-1, with D possibly TRBD2 on 5 matching bases. Germline loops: CDR1 SGHRS, CDR2 YFSETQ. This CDR3 is built from 14 residues.

The rearrangement uses TRBV20-1 and TRBJ2-1; a possible D gene is TRBD2 (6 bases). The tail of the sequence fits TRBJ2-7 better, so the J call may be wrong. CDR1 and CDR2 from the germline V gene are DFQATT and SNEGSKA (reference sequence). This CDR3 region has 14 residues. DNA of the CDR3: TGCAGTGCTAGGTCCGCGGGGTCCTACAATGAGCAGTACTTC. Protein sequence: CSARSAGSYNEQYF.

This clonotype turned up a few times. A read error may be the cause here, since a much bigger clone is one base away. The chain has TRBV20-1 and TRBJ2-5, with TRBD2 identical over 9 bases. J gave up 5 bases and V 0 bases, and 4 bases lay outside the gene matches. The CDR3 sequence is 14 residues long. The germline CDR1 and CDR2 sequences are DFQATT and SNEGSKA (reference sequence). The DNA for the CDR3 is TGCAGTGCTAGAGATGCAGCGGGGGGCGAGACCCAGTACTTC. It yields the protein CSARDAAGGETQYF.

The chain combines TRBV6-1 with TRBJ2-3, with 10 positions matching TRBD2. CDR1 and CDR2 (germline): MNHNS, SASEGT. The CDR3 consists of 15 residues. V was clipped by 1 base and J by 4 bases; unmatched bases: 2. The CDR3 region has the DNA TGTGCCAGCAGTGAAGAGCGGGGGGGCCCAGATACGCAGTATTTT. The encoded protein is CASSEERGGPDTQYF.

The chain has TRBV6-1 and TRBJ1-5; a possible D gene is TRBD1 (5 bases). Trimming pared 6 bases from V and 3 bases from J, leaving 12 bases between. Germline CDR1 MNHNS, CDR2 SASEGT. The CDR3 covers 14 residues. The CDR3 DNA reads as TGTGCCAGCAGAGACAGAGAACTCAATCAGCCCCAGCATTTT. Encoded protein: CASRDRELNQPQHF.

This clonotype was seen many times. This sequence joins TRBV10-3 and TRBJ2-1; 8 bases fit TRBD2. Germline trimming cut 4 bases from V and 6 bases from J; bases unmatched to any gene: 8. Germline V gives CDR1 ENHRY, CDR2 SYGVKD. The CDR3 runs to 15 residues. The CDR3, as DNA: TGTGCCATCAGTGGAGATAGCGGGGTTTCCAATGAGCAGTTCTTC. Amino acid sequence: CAISGDSGVSNEQFF.

Points on this clonotype: A read error may be the cause here, since a much bigger clone is one base away. The CDR3 region has the DNA TGCAGCTTCTGGACAGGGGTGAACACAGATACGCAGTATTTT. This encodes CSFWTGVNTDTQYF. This chain joins TRBV29-1 and TRBJ2-3; 9 positions agree with TRBD1. The CDR3 length is 14 residues. V was clipped by 8 bases and J by 2 bases; unmatched bases: 8. Looked up from germline, CDR1 is SQVTM and CDR2 is ANQGSEA.

Here the CDR3 reads CASSPRTGRGETQYF. The DNA of the CDR3 is TGTGCCAGCAGCCCAAGGACAGGGCGGGGGGAGACCCAGTACTTC. This chain connects TRBV7-6 to TRBJ2-5; D might be TRBD1 (8 bases). Germline CDR1 and CDR2: SGHVS and FNYEAQ. The germline V and J ends were trimmed by 5 bases and 5 bases, with 18 bases remaining between them. The CDR3 is 15 residues long.